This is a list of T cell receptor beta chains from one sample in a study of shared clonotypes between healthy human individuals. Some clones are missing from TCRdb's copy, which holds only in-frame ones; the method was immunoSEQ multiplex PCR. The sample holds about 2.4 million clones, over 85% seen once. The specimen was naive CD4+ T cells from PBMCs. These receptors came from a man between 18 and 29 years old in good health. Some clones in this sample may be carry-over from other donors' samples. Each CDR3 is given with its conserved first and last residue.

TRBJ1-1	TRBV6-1	CASTGPYTEAFF
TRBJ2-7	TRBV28	CASSSTSSGNYEQYF
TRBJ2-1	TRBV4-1	CASSPRPTGQEYNEQFF
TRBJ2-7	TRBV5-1	CASSSGQGIVSSYEQYF
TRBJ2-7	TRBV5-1	CASSYRTGSYEQYF
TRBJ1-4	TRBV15	CATSRDNGEKLFF
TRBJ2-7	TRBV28	CASSFIGEDEQYF
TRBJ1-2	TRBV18	CASSPQDSSYGYTF
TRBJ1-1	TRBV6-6	CASSPRFTPSTEAFF
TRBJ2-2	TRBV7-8	CASSFDSGRGGELFF
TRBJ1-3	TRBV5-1	CASSTGNSGNTIYF
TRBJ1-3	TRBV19	CASSIRGQGSGNTIYF
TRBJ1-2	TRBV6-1	CASSAEGGQGNFNYGYTF
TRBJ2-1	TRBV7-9	CASSSHTSRALTYNEQFF
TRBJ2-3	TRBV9	CASSVALSTDTQYF
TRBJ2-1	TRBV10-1	CASSDSLGFDEQFF
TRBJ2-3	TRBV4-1	CASSQFSTGEGTDTQYF
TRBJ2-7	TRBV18	CASSGQFYEQYF
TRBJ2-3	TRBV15	CATSGSGRATDTQYF
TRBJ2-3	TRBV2	CASSHRQGGADTQYF
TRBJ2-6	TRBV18	CASSMQVSSGANVLTF
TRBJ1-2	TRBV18	CASSPGQNYGYTF
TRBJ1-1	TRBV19	CASSIQGLNTEAFF
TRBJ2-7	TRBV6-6	CASGERDAYEQYF
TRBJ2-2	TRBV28	CASSSYGTGDTGELFF
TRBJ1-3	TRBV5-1	CASSGTGGVSGNTIYF
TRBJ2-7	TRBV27	CASSYRGRVEGFSYEQYF
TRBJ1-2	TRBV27	CASSPRGGLDYGYTF
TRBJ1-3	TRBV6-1	CASSEGPRAGNTIYF
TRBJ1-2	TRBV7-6	CASSPDSNYGYTF
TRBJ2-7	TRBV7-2	CASSLAHGTGVGEQYF
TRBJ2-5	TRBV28	CASSLLGGSDLETQYF
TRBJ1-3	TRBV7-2	CASSLDGGGDTIYF
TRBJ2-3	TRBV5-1	CASSDRGSTDTQYF
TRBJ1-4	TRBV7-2	CASSHRDRGIEKLFF
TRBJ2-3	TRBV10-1	CASSATGPDTQYF
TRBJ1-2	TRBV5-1	CASSPLGGLGYGYTF
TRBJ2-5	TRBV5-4	CASSLNGRAKETQYF
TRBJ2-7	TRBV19	CASSHWTVDPYEQYF
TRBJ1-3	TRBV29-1	CSVAGTGGFGNTIYF
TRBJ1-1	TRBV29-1	CSVRTGWGTEAFF
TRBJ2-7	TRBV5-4	CASSRDSYEQYF
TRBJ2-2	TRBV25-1	CASSEHGRNTGELFF
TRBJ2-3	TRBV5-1	CASSFGYRAASTDTQYF
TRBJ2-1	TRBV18	CASSPSTVSYNEQFF
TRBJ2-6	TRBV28	CASSPYRSRAGANVLTF
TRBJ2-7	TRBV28	CASSTLGGSEQYF
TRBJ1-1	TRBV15	CATSRASWGTEAFF
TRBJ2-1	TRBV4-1	CASSQGLLYERKDSYNEQFF
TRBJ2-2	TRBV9	CASSVTHGELFF
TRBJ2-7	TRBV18	CASSPGGTANYEQYF
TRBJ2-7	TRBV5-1	CASSPLGYEQYF
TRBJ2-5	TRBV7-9	CASSLKGSGQETQYF
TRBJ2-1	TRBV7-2	CASSLGLTPTNEQFF
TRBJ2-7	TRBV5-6	CASSLTGESSYEQYF
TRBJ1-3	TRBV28	CASSSSSKSGNTIYF
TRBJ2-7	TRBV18	CASSPQGGLAGVYEQYF